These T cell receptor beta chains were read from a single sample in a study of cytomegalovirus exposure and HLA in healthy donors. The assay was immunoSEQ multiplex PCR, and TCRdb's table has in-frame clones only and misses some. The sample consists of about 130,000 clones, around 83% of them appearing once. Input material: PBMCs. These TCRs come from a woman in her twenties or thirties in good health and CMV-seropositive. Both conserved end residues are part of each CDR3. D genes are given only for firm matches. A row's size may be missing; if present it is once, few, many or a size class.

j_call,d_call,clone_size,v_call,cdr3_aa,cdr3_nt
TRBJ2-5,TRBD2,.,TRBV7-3,CASSLGAGETQYF,TGTGCCAGCAGCTTAGGAGCGGGGGAGACCCAGTACTTC
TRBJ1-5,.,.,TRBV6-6,CASSPLSNQPQHF,TGTGCCAGCAGTCCCCTTAGCAATCAGCCCCAGCATTTT
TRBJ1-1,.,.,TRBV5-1,CASSLLQANTEAFF,TGCGCCAGCAGCTTACTACAGGCGAACACTGAAGCTTTCTTT
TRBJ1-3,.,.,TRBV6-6,CASTEGRYSGNTIYF,TGTGCCAGCACGGAGGGCCGCTACTCTGGAAACACCATATATTTT
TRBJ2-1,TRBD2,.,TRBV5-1,CASSTGLAGFSDEQFF,TGCGCCAGCAGCACTGGACTAGCGGGGTTCTCGGATGAGCAGTTCTTC
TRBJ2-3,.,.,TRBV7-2,CASSLNPSGNTQYF,TGTGCCAGCAGCTTAAACCCCTCCGGGAATACGCAGTATTTT
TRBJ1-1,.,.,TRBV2,CASRGQMNTEAFF,TGTGCCAGCAGGGGGCAAATGAACACTGAAGCTTTCTTT
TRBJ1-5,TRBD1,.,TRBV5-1,CASSPTGGAGQPQHF,TGCGCCAGCAGCCCAACAGGGGGCGCGGGACAGCCCCAGCATTTT
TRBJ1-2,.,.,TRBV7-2,CASSSGGSAYGYTF,TGTGCCAGCAGCTCGGGGGGCAGTGCTTATGGCTACACCTTC
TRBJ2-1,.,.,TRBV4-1,CASSQAGEQFF,TGCGCCAGCAGCCAAGCGGGGGAGCAGTTCTTC
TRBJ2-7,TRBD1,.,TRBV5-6,CASSSPGQGPAIEQYF,TGTGCCAGCAGCTCCCCCGGACAGGGCCCTGCGATCGAGCAGTACTTC
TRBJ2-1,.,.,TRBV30,CAWTQPGRSVGEQFF,TGTGCCTGGACCCAACCGGGAAGGTCAGTAGGTGAGCAGTTCTTC
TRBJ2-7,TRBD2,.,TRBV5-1,CASSLQGAGGWNYEQYF,TGCGCCAGCAGCTTGCAAGGGGCGGGAGGATGGAACTACGAGCAGTACTTC
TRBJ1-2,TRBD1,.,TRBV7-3,CASSPQGGAGYGYTF,TGTGCCAGCAGCCCACAGGGGGGCGCTGGGTATGGCTACACCTTC
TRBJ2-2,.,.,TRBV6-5,CASSYTDSGELFF,TGTGCCAGCAGTTACACCGACTCCGGGGAGCTGTTTTTT
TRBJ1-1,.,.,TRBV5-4,CASSSPAGGPTEAFF,TGTGCCAGCAGCTCTCCCGCGGGAGGGCCCACTGAAGCTTTCTTT
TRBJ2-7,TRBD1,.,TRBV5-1,CASSVTGGTSYEQYF,TGCGCCAGCAGCGTCACAGGGGGCACCTCCTACGAGCAGTACTTC
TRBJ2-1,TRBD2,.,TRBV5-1,CASSFLAGGSSYNEQFF,TGCGCCAGCAGCTTCTTAGCGGGAGGGAGCTCCTACAATGAGCAGTTCTTC
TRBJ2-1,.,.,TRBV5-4,CASSLDNNNEQFF,TGTGCCAGCAGCTTGGACAATAACAATGAGCAGTTCTTC
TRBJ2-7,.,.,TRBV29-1,CSVKVGGLGEQYF,TGCAGCGTTAAGGTGGGGGGGCTAGGCGAGCAGTACTTC
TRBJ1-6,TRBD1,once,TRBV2,CASTRGGRTGLSPLHF,TGTGCCAGCACTCGGGGCGGCCGGACAGGGCTTTCACCCCTCCACTTT
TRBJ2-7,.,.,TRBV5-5,CASSLSTTSSYEQYF,TGTGCCAGCAGCTTGTCGACAACCAGCTCCTACGAGCAGTACTTC
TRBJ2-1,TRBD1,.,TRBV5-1,CASAPDRGVQNEQFF,TGCGCCAGCGCCCCGGACAGGGGAGTCCAAAATGAGCAGTTCTTC